Sequencing of this TCR beta chain was carried out in a study of spatial heterogeneity in lung cancer. Study outcomes and limitations: The recorded estimate of tumor T cell coverage is 7% to 9% for alpha chains and roughly 13% for beta chains. It was found that expanded intratumoral alpha and beta TCR counts tracked tumor mutation counts.

CDR1 is SGHNT, CDR2 YYREEE, per germline (reference sequence). The CDR3 spans 14 residues. Between the trimmed V and J ends, which lost 1 base and 4 bases, there was a span of 9 bases. This clonotype was picked up many times. Antigen specificity is unknown. A unique molecular identifier was carried by every single TCR cDNA molecule. One entry per CDR3 protein, called by TCRdb with MiXCR from the 5' RACE reads. Of 9,500 to 11,000 distinct CDR3 sequences in the sample, roughly 12% were seen once. The time point denotes: sample taken at primary tumor resection. The donor population consisted of more than 55 patients with untreated, early-stage non-small cell lung cancer. Extraction of whole RNA from tumor, nontumor lung or frozen PBMC preceded unsorted sequencing.

The sequenced sample was lung tumor tissue, obtained at surgery. The chain has TRBV5-4 and TRBJ1-5; D not certain. This clonotype was sampled from a male donor with early-stage non-small cell lung cancer. Here the CDR3 reads CASSLPGRNQPQHF. CDR3 bases: TGTGCCAGCAGCTTGCCGGGGAGGAATCAGCCCCAGCATTTT.